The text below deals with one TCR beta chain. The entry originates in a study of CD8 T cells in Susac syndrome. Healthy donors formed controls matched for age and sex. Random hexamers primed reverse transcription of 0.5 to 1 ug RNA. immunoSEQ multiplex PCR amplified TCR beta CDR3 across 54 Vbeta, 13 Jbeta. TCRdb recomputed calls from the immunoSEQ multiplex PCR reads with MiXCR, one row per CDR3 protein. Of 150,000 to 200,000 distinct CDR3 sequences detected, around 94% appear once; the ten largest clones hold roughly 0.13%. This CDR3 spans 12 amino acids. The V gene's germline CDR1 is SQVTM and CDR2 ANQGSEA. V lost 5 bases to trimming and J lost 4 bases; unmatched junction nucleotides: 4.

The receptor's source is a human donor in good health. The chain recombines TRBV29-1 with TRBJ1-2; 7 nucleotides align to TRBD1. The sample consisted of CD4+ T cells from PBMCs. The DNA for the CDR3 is TGCAGCGTTCCCGGGACAGTCTATGGCTACACCTTC. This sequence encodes CSVPGTVYGYTF.